The next 31 T cell receptor beta chains were all read from a single sample in a study of blood T cell repertoires in COVID-19. The repertoire was sequenced with immunoSEQ multiplex PCR; TCRdb's copy has only in-frame clones and lacks some. The sample lists around 390,000 clones, approximately 90% occurring once. Material: PBMCs or T cells enriched from blood (not recorded which). These receptors were taken from a woman aged 50 to 60 who had recovered from COVID-19.

CDR3 sequence reads: CAQIVSYNSPLHF. The CDR3 DNA sequence: TGTGCCCAGATTGTCTCCTATAATTCACCCCTCCACTTT. V gene TRBV27 combines with J gene TRBJ1-6; D call uncertain. Germline-derived CDR1 and CDR2 are MNHEY and SMNVEV (reference sequence). This CDR3 has 13 residues. V lost 11 bases, J lost 0 bases, and 8 bases lay in between.

The chain joins TRBV7-9 to TRBJ2-3; 9 bases are a match to TRBD1. CDR1 and CDR2 (germline): SEHNR, FQNEAQ (reference sequence). V lost 1 base, J lost 1 base, and 6 bases stayed unmatched. This CDR3 has 17 amino acids. CDR3 nucleotide sequence: TGTGCCAGCAGCTTAGTTGATCGGGACAGGGGCACAGATACGCAGTATTTT. Translated: CASSLVDRDRGTDTQYF.

The chain carries TRBV18 and TRBJ1-3; tentatively, D is TRBD1 (5 bases). CDR3 length equals 14 residues. Between the trimmed V and J ends, which lost 3 bases and 4 bases, there was a span of 10 bases. Germline lookup yields CDR1 KGHSH and CDR2 LQKENI. CDR3 sequence (DNA): TGTGCCAGCTCACCTCGGGGGTCCGGAAACACCATATATTTT. Its translation is CASSPRGSGNTIYF.

On this clone: The DNA is left out, because the CDR3 cannot be placed on it with certainty; the CDR3 is given as TCRdb lists it. The V gene is TRBV30, the J gene TRBJ2-7; TRBD1 is the table's D call and was not checked against the DNA. The CDR3 adds up to 14 amino acids, both ends counted. Per the germline V gene, CDR1 is GTSNPN and CDR2 is SVGIG (reference sequence). CDR3 loop: CAWGQGLPPLWQYF.

CDR3 coding DNA: TGTGCCAGCAGCCCCAGTTTTACAGGGACCGCTCGATATGGCTACACCTTC. Translating gives CASSPSFTGTARYGYTF. The chain recombines TRBV11-2 with TRBJ1-2; maybe TRBD1 (6 bases). The CDR3 consists of 17 residues. Germline CDR1 reads SGHAT; CDR2 reads FQNNGV. Trimming shortened V by 5 bases and J by 5 bases, and 24 bases separated the two germline ends.

The chain is built from TRBV12-5 and TRBJ1-5; 9 nucleotides align to TRBD1. CDR3 length equals 16 residues. CDR1 and CDR2 (germline): LGHNT, FRNRAP. V lost 6 bases, J lost 0 bases, and 6 bases stayed unmatched. CDR3 sequence: CASGQGAWNSNQPQHF. In DNA, the CDR3 is TGTGCTAGTGGACAGGGGGCCTGGAATAGCAATCAGCCCCAGCATTTT.

The chain is built from TRBV27 and TRBJ1-2, with TRBD1 matching 8 bases. The germline V gene encodes CDR1 MNHEY and CDR2 SMNVEV (reference sequence). With V trimmed by 5 bases and J by 3 bases, 14 bases remained unmatched. The CDR3 consists of 17 residues. CDR3 amino acids: CASSVSQGAQVDYGYTF. For the CDR3, the DNA is TGTGCCAGCAGTGTAAGTCAGGGGGCTCAGGTCGACTATGGCTACACCTTC.

V and J are TRBV6-5 and TRBJ1-1, with TRBD1 as a possible D gene (5 bases). The V gene lost 0 bases and the J gene lost 5 bases, with 13 bases spanning the gap. This CDR3 comprises 15 residues. Germline V gene data show CDR1 as MNHEY and CDR2 as SVGAGI. CDR3 amino acids: CASSYSLAGRTEAFF. CDR3 DNA sequence: TGTGCCAGCAGTTACTCATTGGCAGGGCGGACTGAAGCTTTCTTT.

The V call is TRBV14, the J call TRBJ1-2, with TRBD1 identical over 7 bases. The junction had 2 bases not matched to a gene; V was cut back by 4 bases and J by 0 bases. Germline CDR1 is SGHDN and CDR2 is FVKESK. The CDR3 is 14 residues long. The CDR3 coding sequence is TGTGCCAGCAGCCCGGGACAGACTAACTATGGCTACACCTTC. Its protein is CASSPGQTNYGYTF.

This chain links TRBV29-1 with TRBJ1-4; D remains ambiguous. Germline V gene data show CDR1 as SQVTM and CDR2 as ANQGSEA. This CDR3 is 15 amino acids long. Trimming removed 0 bases at V and 1 base at J, with 9 bases between. The CDR3 DNA sequence: TGCAGCGTTGAAGATCTAGTGGAAACTAATGAAAAACTGTTTTTT. This codes for CSVEDLVETNEKLFF.

V gene TRBV4-1 combines with J gene TRBJ1-2, with no clear D. The CDR3 has 13 amino acids. From germline, CDR1 is MGHRA and CDR2 YSYEKL. Trimming took off 0 bases at V and 13 bases at J, with 15 bases between the two ends. The CDR3 region is CASSQDTSAFGTF. Written as DNA, the CDR3 is TGCGCCAGCAGCCAAGATACTTCCGCTTTCGGCACCTTC.

The chain carries TRBV6-2 or TRBV6-3 and TRBJ2-2; a possible D gene is TRBD2 (5 bases). This CDR3 spans 16 amino acids. Trimming took off 0 bases at V and 6 bases at J, with 14 bases between the two ends. CDR1 and CDR2 (germline): MNHEY, SVGEGT. CDR3 in DNA: TGTGCCAGCAGTTACTCATCGCTTCTCGGGGCCGGGGAGCTGTTTTTT. Amino acids: CASSYSSLLGAGELFF.

This chain links TRBV19 with TRBJ1-3; a possible D gene is TRBD1 (6 bases). V shed 10 bases and J shed 0 bases, with 28 bases lying between them. In germline, CDR1 is LNHDA, CDR2 SQIVND (reference sequence). The CDR3 is 19 residues long. Written as DNA, the CDR3 is TGTGCCACACCGGGGGGGGGTGGCAGGGGCCGATGCTCTGGAAACACCATATATTTT. Its translation: CATPGGGGRGRCSGNTIYF.

V and J are TRBV10-3 and TRBJ1-5; no clear D gene. The CDR3 spans 12 residues. V shed 11 bases and J shed 7 bases, with 15 bases lying between them. Germline CDR1 is ENHRY and CDR2 is SYGVKD. CDR3 in DNA: TGTGCCTCCGGCGGCTCGGAGCAGCCCCAGCATTTT. Translated, it gives CASGGSEQPQHF.

The CDR3: CATSRGRDSNQPQHF. The CDR3 bases are TGTGCCACCAGCAGAGGGAGAGATAGCAATCAGCCCCAGCATTTT. The gene calls are TRBV15 and TRBJ1-5; D is uncertain. CDR1 LNHNV and CDR2 YYDKDF come from the germline V gene (reference sequence). CDR3 size: 15 residues. V was cut by 1 base and J by 0 bases, with 7 bases left in between.

The chain has TRBV12-3 or TRBV12-4 and TRBJ1-5, with TRBD1 matching 7 bases. This CDR3 spans 12 amino acids. The V gene end was trimmed by 6 bases and the J gene end by 11 bases; junction bases not matched to a gene: 7. DNA for the CDR3: TGTGCCAGCAGGAGGGGACAGATGGCCCAGCATTTT. Its translation: CASRRGQMAQHF.

The chain combines TRBV9 with TRBJ2-1, with 9 bases lining up with TRBD2. The CDR3 is 13 amino acids. The J segment lost 6 bases and the V segment lost 2 bases, leaving 0 bases of the junction unmatched. Germline CDR1 reads SGDLS; CDR2 reads YYNGEE. This chain's CDR3 is CASSVRGGNEQFF. In DNA form, the CDR3 reads TGTGCCAGCAGCGTGCGGGGGGGCAATGAGCAGTTCTTC. Based on the CDR3 plus reference TRBV9 and TRBJ2-1, the full variable domain is DSGVTQTPKHLITATGQRVTLRCSPRSGDLSVYWYQQSLDQGLQFLIQYYNGEERAKGNILERFSAQQFPDLHSELNLSSLELGDSALYFCASSVRGGNEQFFGPGTRLTVL.

In nucleotides, the CDR3 is TGTGCCAGCAGTTTATCCGCAGACAGGACTTATGGCTACACCTTC. Translation: CASSLSADRTYGYTF. The chain has TRBV28 and TRBJ1-2; maybe TRBD1 (6 bases). Looked up from germline, CDR1 is MDHEN and CDR2 is SYDVKM. The V end lost 1 base, the J end lost 5 bases, and 14 bases lay between the germline ends. There are 15 residues in the CDR3.

The chain uses TRBV7-9 and TRBJ2-2; TRBD1 matches 9 bases. Losses at the gene ends were 4 bases for V and 3 bases for J; bases not matched to a gene: 9. CDR1 is SEHNR and CDR2 is FQNEAQ in the germline V gene (reference sequence). The CDR3 has 17 amino acids. CDR3: CASSSTTGGAYTGELFF. CDR3 bases: TGTGCCAGCAGCTCCACCACAGGGGGCGCGTACACCGGGGAGCTGTTTTTT.

The chain is built from TRBV3-1 (or the pseudogene TRBV3-2) and TRBJ2-1; the match to TRBD2 covers 11 bases. This CDR3 spans 17 amino acids. Germline V CDR1 and CDR2: LGHDT, YNNKEL (reference sequence). The junction had 9 bases not matched to a gene; V was cut back by 2 bases and J by 6 bases. The CDR3 DNA reads TGTGCCAGCAGCCAATATAGCGGGGGGGAGGGTTTCAATGAGCAGTTCTTC. Protein sequence: CASSQYSGGEGFNEQFF.

V usage is TRBV2 and J usage is TRBJ2-3, with a possible D match to TRBD2 (6 bases). CDR3 length: 15 amino acids. Germline V gives CDR1 SNHLY, CDR2 FYNNEI. Trimming took off 6 bases at V and 0 bases at J, with 13 bases between the two ends. The CDR3 loop reads CASRRDSSSTDTQYF. CDR3 coding DNA: TGTGCCAGCAGACGGGACTCCTCTAGCACAGATACGCAGTATTTT.

This chain joins TRBV19 and TRBJ2-5; D gene ambiguous. V lost 5 bases and J lost 10, with 14 bases in between. The CDR3 contains 12 residues. Germline lookup yields CDR1 LNHDA and CDR2 SQIVND (reference sequence). CDR3 residues: CASSANLGGQYF. As DNA, the CDR3 is TGTGCCAGTAGTGCGAATCTTGGCGGCCAGTACTTC.

The V gene is TRBV10-3, the J gene TRBJ1-3, with D uncertain. This CDR3 contains 14 residues. Per the germline V gene, CDR1 is ENHRY and CDR2 is SYGVKD. V lost 6 bases and J lost 0, with 9 bases in between. CDR3 loop: CAIRDSSSGNTIYF. The DNA for the CDR3 is TGTGCCATCAGGGACTCTTCCTCTGGAAACACCATATATTTT.

The V call is TRBV20-1, the J call TRBJ1-2, with TRBD1 as a possible D gene (5 bases). Per germline, CDR1 DFQATT and CDR2 SNEGSKA (reference sequence). V was shortened by 6 bases and J by 7 bases, with 12 bases between the two germline ends. This CDR3 region has 11 residues. The chain's CDR3 is CSALGAVGYTF. CDR3 in DNA: TGCAGTGCCCTAGGGGCAGTTGGCTACACCTTC.

J is TRBJ1-2 and V is TRBV5-5; no definite D call. The CDR3 extends over 18 amino acids. The V end lost 0 bases, the J end lost 2 bases, and 20 bases lay between the germline ends. CDR1 and CDR2 (germline): SGHKS, YYEKEE (reference sequence). CDR3 sequence (DNA): TGTGCCAGCAGCTTGGACGTAGTTAGACAAAGACACAACTATGGCTACACCTTC. It is translated as CASSLDVVRQRHNYGYTF. Based on the CDR3 plus reference TRBV5-5 and TRBJ1-2, the full variable domain is DAGVTQSPTHLIKTRGQQVTLRCSPISGHKSVSWYQQVLGQGPQFIFQYYEKEERGRGNFPDRFSARQFPNYSSELNVNALLLGDSALYLCASSLDVVRQRHNYGYTFGSGTRLTVV.

This clone came up once. J is TRBJ1-3 and V is TRBV6-5; D possibly corresponds to TRBD1 (6 bases). Trimming shortened V by 6 bases and J by 2 bases, and 14 bases separated the two germline ends. CDR1 is MNHEY and CDR2 is SVGAGI in the germline V gene. CDR3 size: 15 residues. CDR3 residues: CASRIQQGAGNTIYF. Here the CDR3 DNA reads TGTGCCAGCAGAATCCAACAGGGCGCTGGAAACACCATATATTTT.

This chain joins TRBV27 and TRBJ1-1; D might be TRBD1 (6 bases). The CDR3 covers 14 residues. Trimming stripped 5 bases from V and 3 bases from J, with 13 bases between. Germline V gene lookup returns CDR1 MNHEY and CDR2 SMNVEV (reference sequence). DNA of the CDR3: TGTGCCAGCAGTAACAACAGGGACGACACTGAAGCTTTCTTT. This gives the protein CASSNNRDDTEAFF.

Only one count was recorded for this clone. V is TRBV19 and J is TRBJ1-3, with TRBD1 matching 9 bases. Germline-derived CDR1 and CDR2 are LNHDA and SQIVND (reference sequence). This CDR3 has 14 amino acids. Trimming at V came to 9 bases and at J to 6 bases, leaving 9 bases not matched to a gene. The CDR3 sequence is CASTRDRVENTIYF. The CDR3 DNA follows: TGTGCCAGCACCCGGGACAGGGTAGAAAACACCATATATTTT.

This clone is a singleton in its sample. The chain carries TRBV6-2 or TRBV6-3 and TRBJ2-2, with D hard to call. Germline CDR1 and CDR2: MNHEY and SVGEGT. The CDR3 covers 16 residues. V gave up 9 bases and J gave up 3 bases, with 20 bases separating them. The CDR3 sequence: CASSRLRSEYTGELFF. CDR3 nucleotide sequence: TGTGCCAGTAGTCGGCTGCGGAGTGAGTACACCGGGGAGCTGTTTTTT.

This clone was found once. For the CDR3, the DNA is TGTGCCAGCGTTACCGGGACAGGAGGCTACGAGCAGTACTTC. Its protein is CASVTGTGGYEQYF. The chain recombines TRBV2 with TRBJ2-7; 8 bases map to TRBD1. The CDR3 covers 14 residues. Unmatched junction bases numbered 9, after V lost 8 bases and J lost 3 bases. CDR1 is SNHLY, CDR2 FYNNEI, per germline.

This clone was detected once. This sequence joins TRBV2 and TRBJ1-3; TRBD1 agrees at 8 bases. The junction had 9 bases not matched to a gene; V was cut back by 6 bases and J by 8 bases. The CDR3 has 14 amino acids. CDR1 is SNHLY, CDR2 FYNNEI, per germline. In nucleotides, the CDR3 is TGTGCCAGCAGCGCGGACAGGGCAGGAGACACCATATATTTT. Translated, it gives CASSADRAGDTIYF.